A single sample gave rise to the 15 T cell receptor beta chains below, sequenced in a study of CD8 T cells in ankylosing spondylitis. No antigen has been identified for these receptors. TCRdb reprocessed the 5' RACE reads with MiXCR, giving one entry per CDR3 protein. The sample yields about 330,000 distinct CDR3 sequences, around 8% seen once. Findings and limits, study-wide: Among TCR beta sequences, a motif of eight highly homologous variants appeared characteristic of ankylosing spondylitis blood.

The sequencing sample was made of blood, either unsorted or a sorted T cell fraction (not recorded which). The receptors originated from a male donor with ankylosing spondylitis.

The V gene is TRBV15, the J gene TRBJ2-1, with TRBD1 matching 7 bases. Trimming at V came to 4 bases and at J to 15 bases, leaving 6 bases not matched to a gene. The V gene's germline CDR1 is LNHNV and CDR2 YYDKDF (reference sequence). This CDR3 has 11 amino acids. CDR3 amino acids: CATSNDRVPFF. The CDR3 DNA follows: TGTGCCACCAGCAATGACAGGGTGCCGTTCTTC.

This clonotype has just a few counts. The CDR3: CASSWNPDTQYF. CDR3 DNA sequence: TGTGCCAGCAGCTGGAACCCAGATACGCAGTATTTT. The V call is TRBV5-5, the J call TRBJ2-3; D is unclear. With 3 bases removed from V and 4 bases from J, the gap between germline ends came to 6 bases. Germline assignment: CDR1 SGHKS and CDR2 YYEKEE (reference sequence). The CDR3 contains 12 residues.

This clonotype has more than one count but fewer than ten. The J gene is TRBJ2-7, the V gene TRBV9; TRBD2 aligns across 7 bases. Trimming at V came to 4 bases and at J to 6 bases, leaving 7 bases not matched to a gene. CDR1 is SGDLS and CDR2 is YYNGEE in the germline V gene. This CDR3 is built from 13 residues. In nucleotides, the CDR3 is TGTGCCAGCAGCCCTCGACTAGCTTCCGAGCAGTACTTC. Its protein product is CASSPRLASEQYF. Drawing the rest from reference TRBV9 and TRBJ2-7, the complete variable domain is DSGVTQTPKHLITATGQRVTLRCSPRSGDLSVYWYQQSLDQGLQFLIQYYNGEERAKGNILERFSAQQFPDLHSELNLSSLELGDSALYFCASSPRLASEQYFGPGTRLTVT.

The chain is built from TRBV5-1 and TRBJ1-4; the match to TRBD1 covers 7 bases. The germline V gene encodes CDR1 SGHRS and CDR2 YFSETQ. CDR3 size: 18 residues. The junction had 20 bases not matched to a gene; V was cut back by 5 bases and J by 7 bases. In DNA, the CDR3 is TGCGCCAGCAGACAGGGGTTTGGGTCTTCTTTGGTTGGTGAAAAACTGTTTTTT. It is translated as CASRQGFGSSLVGEKLFF.

In its sample, this clonotype was seen many times. The chain couples TRBV12-3 or TRBV12-4 to TRBJ2-7; D remains unclear. Trimming left V 1 base short and J 2 bases short, with 6 bases between. The CDR3 totals 13 residues. The DNA of the CDR3 is TGTGCCAGCAGTTTAGTCCAGCCCTACGAGCAGTACTTC. Its translation: CASSLVQPYEQYF.

This chain connects TRBV7-2 to TRBJ2-7, with D hard to call. V lost 1 base, J lost 0 bases, and 10 bases lay in between. The CDR3 covers 15 residues. Germline V CDR1 and CDR2: SGHTA, FQGNSA. The CDR3 reads CASSLVPISSYEQYF. The CDR3 DNA follows: TGTGCCAGCAGCTTAGTCCCTATTAGCTCCTACGAGCAGTACTTC.

The gene calls are TRBV6-1 and TRBJ1-5, with D tentatively TRBD1 (6 bases). Germline V gives CDR1 MNHNS, CDR2 SASEGT. The CDR3 covers 13 residues. The V gene lost 7 bases and the J gene lost 2 bases, with 9 bases spanning the gap. The CDR3 DNA reads as TGTGCCAGCACCCCAGGGGGCAATCAGCCCCAGCATTTT. Protein sequence: CASTPGGNQPQHF.

In the case of this clonotype: An end of the junction differs from the germline gene, which may be a read error. This rearrangement joins TRBV7-7 to TRBJ2-5, with 8 bases identical to TRBD1. The CDR3 consists of 15 residues. Germline V gene sequence: CDR1 SSHAT, CDR2 FNYEAQ (reference sequence). The CDR3 DNA is TGTGCTAGCAGCTTAATCGGACAGGGAAAAGAGACCCAGTACTTC. It encodes CASSLIGQGKETQYF. Looking up the rest from reference TRBV7-7 and TRBJ2-5 gives the full variable domain: GAGVSQSPRYKVTKRGQDVTLRCDPISSHATLYWYQQALGQGPEFLTYFNYEAQPDKSGLPSDRFSAERPEGSISTLTIQRTEQRDSAMYRCASSLIGQGKETQYFGPGTRLLVL.

This clonotype occurred many times. J is TRBJ1-2 and V is TRBV29-1; D remains ambiguous. The CDR3 covers 15 residues. CDR1 and CDR2 from the germline V gene are SQVTM and ANQGSEA. The V end lost 5 bases, the J end lost 2 bases, and 18 bases lay between the germline ends. The DNA of the CDR3 is TGCAGCGTTACCGACGGGCGACAAAGGAACTATGGCTACACCTTC. This codes for CSVTDGRQRNYGYTF.

This chain joins TRBV5-8 and TRBJ2-3; D remains ambiguous. V lost 0 bases to trimming and J lost 0 bases, with 8 bases between them. Germline V gene data show CDR1 as SGHTS and CDR2 as YDEGEE. The CDR3 covers 15 residues. CDR3 loop: CASSLGPLSTDTQYF. CDR3 DNA sequence: TGTGCCAGCAGCTTGGGACCCCTCAGCACAGATACGCAGTATTTT.

This clonotype came up a few times. The chain carries TRBV28 and TRBJ2-7; possible D gene TRBD1, 6 bases. CDR1 and CDR2 from the germline V gene are MDHEN and SYDVKM. Deletions cut 5 bases from V and 5 bases from J, with 19 bases between. The length of the CDR3 is 15 residues. The CDR3: CASSPSSRQVDEQYF. As DNA, the CDR3 is TGTGCCAGCAGTCCATCCTCGAGACAGGTTGACGAGCAGTACTTC.

This chain joins TRBV24-1 and TRBJ2-1; 8 bases are shared with TRBD2. Germline V CDR1 and CDR2: KGHDR, SFDVKD. Trimming at V came to 7 bases and at J to 2 bases, leaving 3 bases not matched to a gene. CDR3 length: 14 amino acids. CDR3 residues: CATSPGLAYNEQFF. The CDR3 region has the DNA TGTGCCACCAGCCCGGGACTAGCCTACAATGAGCAGTTCTTC.

This clonotype was picked up one time. This chain joins TRBV9 and TRBJ2-5; D unresolved. CDR3 length equals 14 residues. Trimming took 0 bases from V and 3 from J, leaving 9 bases between them. Germline V gene lookup returns CDR1 SGDLS and CDR2 YYNGEE. The CDR3 spells CASSVDYLEETQYF. CDR3 in DNA: TGTGCCAGCAGCGTAGACTATTTGGAAGAGACCCAGTACTTC.

Written as DNA, the CDR3 is TGTGCCAGCAGCTATCCGGGACTAGCGGGAGGGCGGAATACGCAGTATTTT. Translating it yields CASSYPGLAGGRNTQYF. This chain connects TRBV7-3 to TRBJ2-3; 16 bases are a match to TRBD2. The CDR3 runs to 17 residues. From germline, CDR1 is SGHTA and CDR2 FQGTGA. V was clipped by 4 bases and J by 7 bases; unmatched bases: 8. Complete variable domain (other parts from reference TRBV7-3 and TRBJ2-3): GAGVSQTPSNKVTEKGKYVELRCDPISGHTALYWYRQSLGQGPEFLIYFQGTGAADDSGLPNDRFFAVRPEGSVSTLKIQRTERGDSAVYLCASSYPGLAGGRNTQYFGPGTRLTVL.

This clonotype was found a few times. This sequence joins TRBV14 and TRBJ1-6; D is perhaps TRBD1 (6 bases). Per germline, CDR1 SGHDN and CDR2 FVKESK. With 0 bases removed from V and 7 bases from J, the gap between germline ends came to 10 bases. The CDR3 has 15 amino acids. The CDR3 region has the DNA TGTGCCAGCAGCCAAGAGGGGGCGCGGAATTCACCCCTCCACTTT. Protein product: CASSQEGARNSPLHF.